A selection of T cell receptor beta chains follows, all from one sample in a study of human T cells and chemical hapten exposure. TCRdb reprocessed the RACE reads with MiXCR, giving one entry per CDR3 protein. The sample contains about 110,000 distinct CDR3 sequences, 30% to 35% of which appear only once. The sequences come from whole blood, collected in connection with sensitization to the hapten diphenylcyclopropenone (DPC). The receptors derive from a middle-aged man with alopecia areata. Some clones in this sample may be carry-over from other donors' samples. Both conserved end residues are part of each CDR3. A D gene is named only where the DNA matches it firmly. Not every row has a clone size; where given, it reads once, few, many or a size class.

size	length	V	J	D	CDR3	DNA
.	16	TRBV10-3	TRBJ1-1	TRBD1	CAISESGTGSFTEAFF	TGTGCCATCAGTGAGTCCGGGACAGGGAGTTTTACTGAAGCTTTCTTT
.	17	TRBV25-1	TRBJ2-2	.	CASSGSMGGAGTGELFF	TGTGCCAGCAGTGGGAGTATGGGGGGCGCGGGCACCGGGGAGCTGTTTTTT
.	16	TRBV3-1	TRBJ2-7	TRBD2	CASSQDLAEYAYEQYF	TGTGCCAGCAGCCAAGACCTAGCGGAATATGCCTACGAGCAGTACTTC
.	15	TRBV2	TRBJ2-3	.	CASSVRSSYTDTQYF	TGTGCCAGCAGTGTTAGGTCCTCCTACACAGATACGCAGTATTTT
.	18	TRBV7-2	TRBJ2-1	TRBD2	CASSVGTSGSRTYNEQFF	TGTGCCAGCAGCGTCGGGACTAGCGGGAGTAGGACCTACAATGAGCAGTTCTTC
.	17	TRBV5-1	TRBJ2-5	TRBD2	CASSLGSSSGGEETQYF	TGCGCCAGCAGCTTGGGGTCGTCTAGCGGAGGGGAAGAGACCCAGTACTTC
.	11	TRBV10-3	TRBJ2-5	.	CAISEGETQYF	TGTGCCATCAGTGAAGGGGAGACCCAGTACTTC
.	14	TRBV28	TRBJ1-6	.	CASNTSPGNSPLHF	TGTGCCAGCAATACCTCCCCGGGAAATTCACCCCTCCACTTT
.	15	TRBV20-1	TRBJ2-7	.	CSARPTQRGTGEQYF	TGCAGTGCGAGACCCACCCAACGCGGGACGGGCGAGCAGTACTTC
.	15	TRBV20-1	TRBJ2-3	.	CSASPPSVGTDTQYF	TGCAGTGCTAGCCCCCCGAGCGTCGGCACAGATACGCAGTATTTT
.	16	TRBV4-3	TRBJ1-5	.	CASSQDFMDGNQPQHF	TGCGCCAGCAGCCAAGATTTCATGGATGGGAATCAGCCCCAGCATTTT
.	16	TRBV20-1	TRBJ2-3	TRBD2	CSARVIKRDFTDTQYF	TGCAGTGCTAGAGTCATAAAGCGGGACTTCACAGATACGCAGTATTTT
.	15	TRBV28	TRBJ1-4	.	CASSTPPLTNEKLFF	TGTGCCAGCAGCACGCCGCCGCTGACTAATGAAAAACTGTTTTTT
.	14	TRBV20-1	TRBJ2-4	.	CSAWTTGIKNIQYF	TGCAGTGCCTGGACGACAGGAATCAAAAACATTCAGTACTTC
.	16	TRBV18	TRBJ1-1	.	CASSPNSHLKDTEAFF	TGTGCCAGCTCACCTAATTCTCACCTGAAGGACACTGAAGCTTTCTTT
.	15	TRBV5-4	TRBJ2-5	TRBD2	CASSLREGRSETQYF	TGTGCCAGCAGCTTGCGGGAGGGCCGGTCGGAGACCCAGTACTTC
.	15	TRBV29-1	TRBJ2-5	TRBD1	CSVATAGQGYETQYF	TGCAGCGTTGCGACAGCAGGACAGGGCTATGAGACCCAGTACTTC
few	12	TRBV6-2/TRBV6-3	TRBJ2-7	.	CATQSGVYEQYF	TGTGCCACCCAGTCGGGAGTCTACGAGCAGTACTTC
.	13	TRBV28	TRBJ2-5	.	CASTPDRFETQYF	TGTGCCAGCACGCCAGACAGGTTTGAGACCCAGTACTTC
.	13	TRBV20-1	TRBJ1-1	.	CSARDLRDTEAFF	TGCAGTGCTAGAGATCTCAGGGACACTGAAGCTTTCTTT
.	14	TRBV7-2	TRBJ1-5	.	CASSLARGIQPQHF	TGTGCCAGCAGCTTAGCGAGAGGGATTCAGCCCCAGCATTTT
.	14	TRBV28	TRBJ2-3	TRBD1	CASRGTGLTDTQYF	TGTGCCAGCAGAGGGACAGGGTTGACAGATACGCAGTATTTT
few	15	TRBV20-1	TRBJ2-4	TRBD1	CSAREMTGAKNIQYF	TGCAGTGCTAGAGAGATGACAGGGGCCAAAAACATTCAGTACTTC
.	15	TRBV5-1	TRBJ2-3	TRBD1	CASSPDRASTDTQYF	TGCGCCAGCAGCCCGGACAGGGCTAGCACAGATACGCAGTATTTT
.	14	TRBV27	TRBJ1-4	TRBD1	CASSSGQGGEKLFF	TGTGCCAGCAGTTCGGGACAGGGCGGTGAAAAACTGTTTTTT
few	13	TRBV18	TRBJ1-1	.	CASNRQRDTEAFF	TGTGCCTCGAATCGGCAGAGGGACACTGAAGCTTTCTTT
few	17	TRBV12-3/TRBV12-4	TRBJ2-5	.	CASSLAAGVRSGETQYF	TGTGCCAGCAGTTTAGCCGCCGGGGTACGCTCCGGGGAGACCCAGTACTTC
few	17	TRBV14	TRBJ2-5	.	CASSQDVGIASAGTQYF	TGTGCCAGCAGCCAAGATGTGGGAATTGCGTCGGCGGGGACCCAGTACTTC
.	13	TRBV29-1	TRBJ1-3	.	CSVVKGAGNTIYF	TGCAGCGTTGTGAAGGGAGCAGGAAACACCATATATTTT
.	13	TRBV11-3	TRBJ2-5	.	CASRGTGKETQYF	TGTGCCAGCAGAGGGACGGGAAAAGAGACCCAGTACTTC
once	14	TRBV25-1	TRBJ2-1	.	CATVNGGSGVEQFF	TGTGCCACCGTGAATGGGGGATCGGGTGTTGAGCAGTTCTTC
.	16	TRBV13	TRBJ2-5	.	CASSRVPGNPQETQYF	TGTGCCAGCAGCCGAGTCCCAGGAAACCCCCAAGAGACCCAGTACTTC
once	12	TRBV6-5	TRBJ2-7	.	CASSQDLDEQYF	TGTGCCAGCAGTCAGGATTTGGACGAGCAGTACTTC
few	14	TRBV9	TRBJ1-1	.	CASSVGLSNTEAFF	TGTGCCAGCAGCGTAGGCCTGTCGAACACTGAAGCTTTCTTT
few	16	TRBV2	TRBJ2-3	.	CASSEVERGGTDTQYF	TGTGCCAGCAGTGAGGTCGAAAGGGGAGGCACAGATACGCAGTATTTT
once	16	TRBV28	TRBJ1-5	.	CASSLRREPANQPQHF	TGTGCCAGCAGTTTAAGGAGGGAACCCGCCAATCAGCCCCAGCATTTT
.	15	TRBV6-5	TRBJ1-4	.	CASSSPTAANEKLFF	TGTGCCAGCAGCTCCCCCACGGCCGCTAATGAAAAACTGTTTTTT
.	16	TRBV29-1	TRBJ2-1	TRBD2	CSVGPEWREYGNEQFF	TGCAGCGTTGGTCCGGAATGGCGGGAGTATGGGAATGAGCAGTTCTTC
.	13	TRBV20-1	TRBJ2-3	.	CSANNPGEDTQYF	TGCAGTGCGAACAACCCTGGGGAGGATACGCAGTATTTT
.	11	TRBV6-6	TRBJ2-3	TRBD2	CASSYAGEQYF	TGTGCCAGCAGTTACGCGGGGGAGCAGTATTTT